A selection of T cell receptor beta chains follows, all from one sample in a study of blood T cell repertoires in COVID-19. Clones were sequenced by immunoSEQ multiplex PCR, and TCRdb holds only the in-frame ones, with some missing. The table shows 180,000 or so clones, with approximately 88% occurring only once. Material: PBMCs or T cells enriched from blood (not recorded which). Receptors originate from a woman in her sixties or seventies who had recovered from COVID-19. Each CDR3 is given with its conserved first and last residue. A D gene is named only where the DNA matches it firmly. A clone size is listed for some rows: how often the clone was seen (once, few, many), or a class if it is expanded.

CDR3 DNA,CDR3 protein,clone size,D gene,J gene,V gene
TGCGCCAGCAGCCGGAATAGCGGGACCAGCACAGATACGCAGTATTTT,CASSRNSGTSTDTQYF,.,TRBD2,TRBJ2-3,TRBV4-1
TGTGCCAGCAGCTTGGTAGCGGGGGGGACTGAGCAGTTCTTC,CASSLVAGGTEQFF,.,TRBD2,TRBJ2-1,TRBV7-3
TGCGCCAGCAGCTTAAGTGGGGGGGAAGAAAAACTGTTTTTT,CASSLSGGEEKLFF,.,.,TRBJ1-4,TRBV5-1
TGTGCCAGCAGTTTACAGGGGACCGGGGAGCTGTTTTTT,CASSLQGTGELFF,once,.,TRBJ2-2,TRBV27
TGCGCCAGCAGCCATGAGACACAGGGGACTGGAAACACCATATATTTT,CASSHETQGTGNTIYF,.,TRBD1,TRBJ1-3,TRBV4-1
TGCGCCAGCAGCTTGGCAGGGAACGCTGAAGCTTTCTTT,CASSLAGNAEAFF,.,.,TRBJ1-1,TRBV5-1
TGTGCCAGCAGCCCTGGGGGTGGGGGCATGGTTAATGAGCAGTTCTTC,CASSPGGGGMVNEQFF,.,.,TRBJ2-1,TRBV9
TGTGCCAGCAGTTTACACCGCCCTTATTCCTCTTGGACAGGGCACTTTAACTATGGCTACACCTTC,CASSLHRPYSSWTGHFNYGYTF,once,TRBD1,TRBJ1-2,TRBV28
TGTGCCAGTAGTATAGTCGGCGGGAGCTCCTACAATGAGCAGTTCTTC,CASSIVGGSSYNEQFF,.,TRBD2,TRBJ2-1,TRBV19
TGCGCCAGCAGCTTAACACCATTCGAAAAACTGTTTTTT,CASSLTPFEKLFF,.,.,TRBJ1-4,TRBV5-1
TGTGCCACCAGCAGTCTGAGGGACAGGTCGGAGACCCAGTACTTC,CATSSLRDRSETQYF,.,TRBD1,TRBJ2-5,TRBV15
TGCGCCAGCAGCGATCCGGGACAGCTGAACACTGAAGCTTTCTTT,CASSDPGQLNTEAFF,.,TRBD1,TRBJ1-1,TRBV5-1
TGTGCCAGCTCCGGGACAGGGGTTGGGGAGACCCAGTACTTC,CASSGTGVGETQYF,once,TRBD1,TRBJ2-5,TRBV27
TGTGCCAGCAGTCAACCCCCCTCTCAGGGAATTAACTATGGCTACACCTTC,CASSQPPSQGINYGYTF,few,.,TRBJ1-2,TRBV28
TGTGCCAGTGGACTCCTCCTCTTCACGTACTCCTACAATGAGCAGTTCTTC,CASGLLLFTYSYNEQFF,.,.,TRBJ2-1,TRBV19
TGCGCCAGCAGCCAGGCCCGACTAGCGGGAGTCATCAATGAGCAGTTCTTC,CASSQARLAGVINEQFF,.,TRBD2,TRBJ2-1,TRBV4-1
TGTGCCAGCAGCAGAAAAGGGATAGCGGGGGTAACCGGGGAGCTGTTTTTT,CASSRKGIAGVTGELFF,.,TRBD2,TRBJ2-2,TRBV9
TGTGCCAGCAGCGTATACAATGAGCAGTTCTTC,CASSVYNEQFF,.,.,TRBJ2-1,TRBV14
TGCGCCAGCAGCTCGACAGGGAGTAACTACGAGCAGTACTTC,CASSSTGSNYEQYF,.,TRBD1,TRBJ2-7,TRBV5-1
TGTGCCAGCAAGAGCAGCGGGGGCACAGATACGCAGTATTTT,CASKSSGGTDTQYF,once,TRBD2,TRBJ2-3,TRBV2
TGTGCCATCCGGGGTAACGGGGGGATGAATTCACCCCTCCACTTT,CAIRGNGGMNSPLHF,.,.,TRBJ1-6,TRBV10-3
TGTGCCAGCAGTGACCAGCGGGGGGGCTACAATGAGCAGTTCTTC,CASSDQRGGYNEQFF,.,TRBD2,TRBJ2-1,TRBV2
TGTGCCAGCACCGGGGACAGGGCTATCGAAGCTTTCTTT,CASTGDRAIEAFF,once,TRBD1,TRBJ1-1,TRBV6-5
TGCGCCAGCAGTGAGGAGGGCTTGACAGATACGCAGTATTTT,CASSEEGLTDTQYF,.,.,TRBJ2-3,TRBV10-1
TGTGCCAGCAGCTCGTTGACAGGGATGGGTCAGCCCCAGCATTTT,CASSSLTGMGQPQHF,.,TRBD1,TRBJ1-5,TRBV7-9
TGTGCCAGCAGTTTAGAGGGCCCTAGGGGGGAGCTGTTTTTT,CASSLEGPRGELFF,.,.,TRBJ2-2,TRBV27
TGTGCCAGCAGCTTGGCAGGGGGGAACACCGGGGAGCTGTTTTTT,CASSLAGGNTGELFF,.,TRBD1,TRBJ2-2,TRBV5-4
TGTGCCAGCAGCTCCCACCGACAGACCAATGAGCAGTTCTTC,CASSSHRQTNEQFF,.,.,TRBJ2-1,TRBV21-1
TGTGCCAGCTCACCCGGGACAGATCAAGAGACCCAGTACTTC,CASSPGTDQETQYF,.,TRBD1,TRBJ2-5,TRBV18
TGCGCCAGTCACGAGGGGGGGACCTATAATTCACCCCTCCACTTT,CASHEGGTYNSPLHF,.,.,TRBJ1-6,TRBV5-1
TGTGCCATCAGTGAGTCGCCCGAGGAGGGGGCTGACTATGGCTACACCTTC,CAISESPEEGADYGYTF,.,TRBD1,TRBJ1-2,TRBV10-3
TGTGCCACCGCTAGGAGGGACAGCCAACTCTCTGGAAACACCATATATTTT,CATARRDSQLSGNTIYF,few,TRBD1,TRBJ1-3,TRBV10-3
TGTGCCAGCAGCTCTATGAGGGTTAGGCAGACCTATGGCTACACCTTC,CASSSMRVRQTYGYTF,.,.,TRBJ1-2,TRBV5-6
TGTGCCAGCAGCTATGGGGGGGCTGAAGCTTTCTTT,CASSYGGAEAFF,.,.,TRBJ1-1,TRBV2
TGTGCCAGCTCACATGCGGGAGGAAGCAATGAGCAGTTCTTC,CASSHAGGSNEQFF,.,TRBD2,TRBJ2-1,TRBV18
TGTGCCAGCAGCGTAGCTATCCGTGGCGAGCAGTACTTC,CASSVAIRGEQYF,.,.,TRBJ2-7,TRBV9
TGTGCCAGCAGCCCCTTCTCAGCGGGCCCCTACAATGAGCAGTTCTTC,CASSPFSAGPYNEQFF,.,.,TRBJ2-1,TRBV13
TGTGCCAGCAGCTTAGTTGGGGACAGCAAAAGCTCCTACGAGCAGTACTTC,CASSLVGDSKSSYEQYF,.,TRBD1,TRBJ2-7,TRBV11-2
TGTGCCAGCAGCCCAATTCCGCGGGGAGTTGGTGGCTACACCTTC,CASSPIPRGVGGYTF,.,.,TRBJ1-2,TRBV7-3
TGCGCCAGCAGCTTGGGGAGGTTTAGCACAGATACGCAGTATTTT,CASSLGRFSTDTQYF,many,.,TRBJ2-3,TRBV5-1
TGCGCCAGCAGCTTGCTCACTACCCAGAACACCGGGGAGCTGTTTTTT,CASSLLTTQNTGELFF,.,.,TRBJ2-2,TRBV5-1
TGTGCCAGCAGTAGGGTGACGGGAGCAGCCGAGACCCAGTACTTC,CASSRVTGAAETQYF,.,.,TRBJ2-5,TRBV2
TGCAGCGTAGAATTCCGGGACAGGGGAACTCAGGACTCTGAAGCTTTCTTT,CSVEFRDRGTQDSEAFF,.,TRBD1,TRBJ1-1,TRBV29-1
TGTGCCAGCGGGAAAGGACAGGACAATCAGCCCCAGCATTTT,CASGKGQDNQPQHF,few,TRBD1,TRBJ1-5,TRBV5-5
TGTGCCAGCAGCCCCCGGACAAGATCCTATGGCTACACCTTC,CASSPRTRSYGYTF,.,.,TRBJ1-2,TRBV7-3
TGTGCCAGCAGCAAAGGGGGCAGTTCTGGCTACACCTTC,CASSKGGSSGYTF,.,TRBD1,TRBJ1-2,TRBV7-3
TGTGCCAGCAGCGTGTTCCTAGCGGGAGGGCAAGAGACCCAGTACTTC,CASSVFLAGGQETQYF,.,TRBD2,TRBJ2-5,TRBV9
TGTGCCAGCAGTCCAGGGACAGGGAGGAATCAGCCCCAGCATTTT,CASSPGTGRNQPQHF,.,TRBD1,TRBJ1-5,TRBV28
TGCGCCAGCAACTATCAGGGCGGCAATCAGCCCCAGCATTTT,CASNYQGGNQPQHF,.,.,TRBJ1-5,TRBV10-2
TGTGCCAGCAGCTTGCAAGGGGGCACTGAAGCTTTCTTT,CASSLQGGTEAFF,once,.,TRBJ1-1,TRBV5-4
TGTGCCAGCAGCTCACTTGCGGGAGGGTACAATGAGCAGTTCTTC,CASSSLAGGYNEQFF,.,TRBD2,TRBJ2-1,TRBV7-3
TGTGCCAGCAGCCCGGGACAGGGGGCGACTAATTCACCCCTCCACTTT,CASSPGQGATNSPLHF,few,TRBD1,TRBJ1-6,TRBV5-4
TGTGCCAGCAGTTACGATGGGACAGGGACGTCACCCCTCCACTTT,CASSYDGTGTSPLHF,once,TRBD1,TRBJ1-6,TRBV6-5